This is a list of T cell receptor beta chains from one sample in a study of shared clonotypes between healthy human individuals. Generated by immunoSEQ multiplex PCR, the TCRdb table keeps only in-frame clones and is missing some. The sample includes some 660,000 clones, about 80% of them seen just once. The sequenced material came from memory CD4+ T cells sorted from blood. The receptor source for this set is a woman aged 25 to 45 in good health. Each CDR3 is given with its conserved first and last residue.

J gene	V gene	CDR3 protein
TRBJ2-7	TRBV7-6	CASSSGTMTYEQYF
TRBJ2-1	TRBV7-2	CASSTSALTYNEQFF
TRBJ2-1	TRBV19	CASSPPGLDRTFF
TRBJ1-5	TRBV5-5	CASSWTGGRQPQHF
TRBJ2-7	TRBV9	CASSVGVGEQYF
TRBJ2-3	TRBV25-1	CASSDPLGTQYF
TRBJ1-2	TRBV5-6	CASSLASEYYGYTF
TRBJ1-2	TRBV7-2	CASSYAGEGGRDYTF
TRBJ2-1	TRBV5-1	CASSLATDHNEQFF
TRBJ1-2	TRBV5-8	CASSFRAAYGYTF
TRBJ2-7	TRBV7-7	CASSYLLGYEQYF
TRBJ2-6	TRBV27	CASSPILAGANVLTF
TRBJ1-2	TRBV5-6	CASSLTPVYGPYGYTF
TRBJ1-1	TRBV4-1	CASSQDLSIVGPRFEAFF
TRBJ1-2	TRBV30	CAWSVPPGGYTF
TRBJ2-3	TRBV7-7	CASSPTLAGATDTQYF
TRBJ2-7	TRBV5-1	CASSTTSGISYEQYF